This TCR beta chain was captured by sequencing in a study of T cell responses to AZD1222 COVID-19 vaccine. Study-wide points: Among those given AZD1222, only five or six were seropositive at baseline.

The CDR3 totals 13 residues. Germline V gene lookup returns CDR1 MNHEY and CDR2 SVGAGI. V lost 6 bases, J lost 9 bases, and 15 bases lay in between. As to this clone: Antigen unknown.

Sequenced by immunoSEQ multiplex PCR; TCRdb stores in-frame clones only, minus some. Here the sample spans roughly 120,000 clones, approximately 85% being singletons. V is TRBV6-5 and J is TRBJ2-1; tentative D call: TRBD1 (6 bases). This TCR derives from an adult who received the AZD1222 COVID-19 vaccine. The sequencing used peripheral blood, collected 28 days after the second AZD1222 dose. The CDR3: CASRIIGQPEQFF. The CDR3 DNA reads TGTGCCAGCAGGATAATCGGACAGCCTGAGCAGTTCTTC.